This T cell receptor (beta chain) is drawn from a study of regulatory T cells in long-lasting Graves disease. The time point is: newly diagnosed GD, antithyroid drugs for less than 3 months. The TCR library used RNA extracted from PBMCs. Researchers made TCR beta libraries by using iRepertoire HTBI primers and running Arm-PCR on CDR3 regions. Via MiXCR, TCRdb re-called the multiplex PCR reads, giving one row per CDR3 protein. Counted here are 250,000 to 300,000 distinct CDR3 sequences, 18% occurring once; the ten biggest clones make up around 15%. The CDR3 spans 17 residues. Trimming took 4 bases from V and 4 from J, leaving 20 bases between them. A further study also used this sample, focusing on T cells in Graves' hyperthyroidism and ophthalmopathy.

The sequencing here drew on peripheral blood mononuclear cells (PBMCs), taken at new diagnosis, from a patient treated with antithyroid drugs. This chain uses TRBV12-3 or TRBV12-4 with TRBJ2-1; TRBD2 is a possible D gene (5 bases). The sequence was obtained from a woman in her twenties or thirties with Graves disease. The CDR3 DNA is TGTGCCAGCAGTTCCCCGCTAGCAACTCTCGGGTACAATGAGCAGTTCTTC. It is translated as CASSSPLATLGYNEQFF.